The entry below describes one T cell receptor (beta chain). Method: immunoSEQ multiplex PCR; TCRdb's copy keeps in-frame clones and lacks some. The data show 150,000 to 200,000 clones, 89% seen once. This record comes from a study of blood T cell repertoires in COVID-19. Study as a whole: From T cells, B-cell-depleted T cells, or PBMCs came the material, which was cDNA or gDNA.

CDR3 length: 15 residues. Germline V gene data show CDR1 as LNHNV and CDR2 as YYDKDF (reference sequence). V shed 0 bases and J shed 7 bases, with 16 bases lying between them. The receptor comes from a middle-aged man with acute or convalescent COVID-19. This chain uses TRBV15 with TRBJ2-7; D possibly corresponds to TRBD2 (5 bases). Specimen: peripheral blood. The DNA for the CDR3 is TGTGCCACCAGCAGAGATATCCTGACTATGGGAGAGCAGTACTTC. Protein sequence: CATSRDILTMGEQYF.